This TCR beta chain was found in a study of T-cell memory formation after mild COVID-19. Overall study results and limits: CD4+ contracting clones were mainly CM and EM; CD8+ ones, EMRA.

Of note for this clonotype: Its antigen is still unknown.

MiXCR was run by TCRdb on the 5' RACE reads, yielding one entry per CDR3 protein. The table lists approximately 340,000 distinct CDR3 sequences, 10% to 15% of them singletons. This sequence originates from a man younger than 35 who had mild COVID-19 (a few samples of this study predate the infection). Cell type and time point are not known. Sequenced: PBMCs or a T cell subset sorted from them (not recorded which).

CDR3 DNA sequence: TGTGCCAGCAGCCCCCTGGCCGGGAATTCACCCCTCCACTTT. Protein product: CASSPLAGNSPLHF. This chain joins TRBV2 and TRBJ1-6; no reliable D call. This CDR3 has 14 amino acids. The V gene's germline CDR1 is SNHLY and CDR2 FYNNEI. V gave up 6 bases and J gave up 7 bases, with 13 bases separating them.